A selection of T cell receptor beta chains follows, all from one sample in a study of cytotoxic CD8 clonotypes in ibrutinib-treated CLL. Measured with immunoSEQ multiplex PCR; TCRdb has only the in-frame clones, and not every one. The sample includes 65,000 to 85,000 clones, 90% of them seen just once. The sequences come from PBMCs, collected after 12 months of ibrutinib treatment. These receptors originate from a human donor with chronic lymphocytic leukemia. Each CDR3 is given with its conserved first and last residue.

v_call | cdr3_aa
TRBV11-3 | CASSQDRLSYGYTF
TRBV11-3 | CASSLGGEAFF
TRBV27 | CASSRNPPGFSEQYF
TRBV7-9 | CASSLEGTTNEKLFF
TRBV6-4 | CATPTPATGLEKLFF
TRBV5-4 | CASSLTSGRETQYF
TRBV4-3 | CASSQDVGRRRFADTQYF
TRBV27 | CASSRRDGDNYGYTF
TRBV5-6 | CASSRTWTSGGYTF
TRBV29-1 | CSVVGASGSLTSDTQYF
TRBV19 | CASRTGGTSDTDTQYF
TRBV15 | CATSRVGGYYTEAFF
TRBV5-1 | CASSLGPGRGSYEQYF
TRBV5-1 | CASSLSGSFTGELFF
TRBV7-3 | CASSSRREAYSEQYF
TRBV27 | CASSLFSPPHEQYF
TRBV5-1 | CASSLTSQGGSNEQFF
TRBV5-6 | CASSVTGGNYGYTF
TRBV19 | CASTKQQTSYGYTF
TRBV7-8 | CASSPREDSRFLSSKNIQYF